Reported below is one T cell receptor (beta chain). The data derive from a study of blood T cell repertoires in COVID-19. Study as a whole: Sources were T cells, B-cell-depleted T cells, or PBMCs; the material itself was cDNA or gDNA.

The CDR3 length is 14 residues. CDR1 and CDR2 from the germline V gene are ENHRY and SYGVKD. Trimming took 0 bases from V and 6 from J, leaving 9 bases between them. Per the original methods: Estimated nucleated cell counts came from reference gene primer amplification. Here immunoSEQ multiplex PCR was the method, and the copy in TCRdb shows in-frame clones only, minus some. That table gives V, J and clone size, and the DNA gave D and trimming. The top ten hold approximately 8.4% of the sample, which has 150,000 to 200,000 clones, approximately 80% seen once. Sequencing was performed on PBMCs or T cells enriched from blood (not recorded which). The origin of this receptor is a woman between 50 and 59 years old who had recovered from COVID-19. The chain is built from TRBV10-3 and TRBJ1-5, with a weak D call TRBD1 (5 bases). DNA of the CDR3: TGTGCCATCAGTGAGTCTGGGCAGGGTCAGCCCCAGCATTTT. Protein sequence: CAISESGQGQPQHF.